The T cell receptor (beta chain) under discussion was sequenced for a study of T cell changes during pregnancy in multiple sclerosis. Trimming stripped 2 bases from V and 6 bases from J, with 17 bases between. The CDR3 has 16 amino acids. Germline CDR1 and CDR2: MNHEY and SVGAGI. Data came from immunoSEQ multiplex PCR; TCRdb stores just in-frame clones and leaves some out. The sample includes more than 45,000 clones, over 85% of them seen just once. The sample in question was CD4+ T cells from peripheral blood mononuclear cells, obtained in the first trimester of pregnancy. The source is a female donor with multiple sclerosis, enrolled in a pregnancy study. V usage is TRBV6-5 and J usage is TRBJ2-1, with D possibly being TRBD2 (6 bases). CDR3 nucleotide sequence: TGTGCCAGCAGTTACCACGGAGTTGGGGAGGTCAATGAGCAGTTCTTC. Amino acid sequence: CASSYHGVGEVNEQFF.